These 2 T cell receptor beta chains were sequenced from one sample in a study of blood T cell repertoires in COVID-19. Using immunoSEQ multiplex PCR, the repertoire was profiled, and TCRdb retains in-frame clones only, with some absent. The sample shows around 150,000 clones, 87% of them seen only once. The sequenced material came from peripheral blood. The receptor source for this set is a woman aged 55 to 70 with active or convalescent COVID-19.

This chain links TRBV11-3 with TRBJ2-7, with 13 bases matching TRBD2. The CDR3 runs to 17 residues. CDR1 and CDR2 from the germline V gene are SGHNT and YENEEA. V lost 2 bases to trimming and J lost 0 bases; unmatched junction nucleotides: 4. CDR3 sequence reads: CASSLKGLAGCSYEQYF. CDR3 bases: TGTGCCAGCAGCTTAAAGGGACTAGCGGGGTGCTCCTACGAGCAGTACTTC.

V is TRBV9 and J is TRBJ2-2; TRBD2 might be the D (6 bases). V was clipped by 0 bases and J by 8 bases, with 11 bases between them. Germline-derived CDR1 and CDR2 are SGDLS and YYNGEE. The length of the CDR3 is 14 residues. The CDR3 DNA sequence: TGTGCCAGCAGCGTAGTCGGGGGTGTAGGGGAGCTGTTTTTT. This sequence encodes CASSVVGGVGELFF.